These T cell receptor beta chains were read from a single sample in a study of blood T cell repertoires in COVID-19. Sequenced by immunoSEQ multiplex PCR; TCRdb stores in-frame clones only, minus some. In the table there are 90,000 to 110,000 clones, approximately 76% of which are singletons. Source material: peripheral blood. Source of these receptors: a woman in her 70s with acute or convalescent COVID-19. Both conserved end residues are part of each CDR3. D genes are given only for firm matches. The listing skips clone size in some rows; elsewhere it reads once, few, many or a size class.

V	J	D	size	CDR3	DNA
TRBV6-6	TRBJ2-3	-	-	CASRLGGGDTQYF	TGTGCCAGCAGGCTTGGCGGGGGCGATACGCAGTATTTT
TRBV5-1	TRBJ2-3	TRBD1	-	CASSVDRGTDTQYF	TGCGCCAGCAGCGTTGACAGGGGGACAGATACGCAGTATTTT
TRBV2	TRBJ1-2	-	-	CASLRSFWHGYTF	TGTGCCAGCCTTAGGAGTTTCTGGCATGGCTACACCTTC
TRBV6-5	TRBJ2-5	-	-	CASSYSSSGSYQYF	TGTGCCAGCAGTTACTCTAGTTCCGGGTCCTACCAGTACTTC
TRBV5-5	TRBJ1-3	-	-	CASSSQGGSGNTIYF	TGTGCCAGCAGCTCCCAGGGTGGGTCTGGAAACACCATATATTTT
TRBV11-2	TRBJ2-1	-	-	CASSSRTISSYNEQFF	TGTGCCAGCAGCTCGAGGACTATCAGCTCCTACAATGAGCAGTTCTTC
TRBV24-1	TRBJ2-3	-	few	CATSVGSTDTQYF	TGTGCCACCAGTGTTGGCAGCACAGATACGCAGTATTTT
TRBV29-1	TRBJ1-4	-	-	CSVDPGRTEKLFF	TGCAGCGTTGACCCTGGCCGTACCGAAAAACTGTTTTTT
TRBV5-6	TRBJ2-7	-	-	CASSGRWQGYEQYF	TGTGCCAGCAGCGGCAGGTGGCAGGGGTACGAGCAGTACTTC
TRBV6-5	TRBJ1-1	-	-	CASSYKPQGDTEAFF	TGTGCCAGCAGTTACAAACCACAGGGAGACACTGAAGCTTTCTTT